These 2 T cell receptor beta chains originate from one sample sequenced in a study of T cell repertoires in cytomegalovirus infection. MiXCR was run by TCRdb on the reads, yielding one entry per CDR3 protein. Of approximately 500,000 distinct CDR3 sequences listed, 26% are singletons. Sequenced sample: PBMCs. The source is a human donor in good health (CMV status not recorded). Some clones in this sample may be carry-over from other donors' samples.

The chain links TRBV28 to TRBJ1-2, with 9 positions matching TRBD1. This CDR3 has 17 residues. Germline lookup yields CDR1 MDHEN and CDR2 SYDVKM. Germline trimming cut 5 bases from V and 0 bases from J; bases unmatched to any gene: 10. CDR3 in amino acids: CASSGLGQGMANYGYTF. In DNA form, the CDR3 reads TGTGCCAGCAGTGGGTTGGGACAGGGTATGGCTAACTATGGCTACACCTTC.

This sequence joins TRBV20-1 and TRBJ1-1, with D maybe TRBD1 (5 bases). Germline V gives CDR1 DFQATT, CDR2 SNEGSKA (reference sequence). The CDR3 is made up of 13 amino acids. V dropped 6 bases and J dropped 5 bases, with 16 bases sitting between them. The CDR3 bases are TGCAGTGCCCCGCGGGGGGGAGAGACTGAAGCTTTCTTT. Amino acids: CSAPRGGETEAFF.